A selection of T cell receptor beta chains follows, all from one sample in a study of cytomegalovirus exposure and HLA in healthy donors. This table comes from immunoSEQ multiplex PCR, and its TCRdb copy is limited to in-frame clones, with some not included. Here the sample spans hundreds of thousands of clones, more than 55% being singletons. Sample: PBMCs. The receptors were sampled from a female donor in good health and CMV-seronegative. CDR3s include the opening cysteine and the closing phenylalanine or tryptophan. D genes are given only for firm matches. A row's size may be missing; if present it is once, few, many or a size class.

TRBV5-5	-	-	TRBJ1-1	TGTGCCAGCAGCTTGGGGGGCTTCACTGAAGCTTTCTTT	CASSLGGFTEAFF
TRBV6-1	-	-	TRBJ2-7	TGTGCCAGCAGAAGCACAGGGCCCTCCTACGAGCAGTACTTC	CASRSTGPSYEQYF
TRBV18	-	-	TRBJ2-7	TGTGCCAGCTCGCACGAGGGCGAGCAGTACTTC	CASSHEGEQYF
TRBV11-2	-	-	TRBJ2-3	TGTGCCAGCAGCTTAGAAAGAAGTACGGCCCCCGGGGGTGATACGCAGTATTTT	CASSLERSTAPGGDTQYF
TRBV27	-	-	TRBJ2-7	TGTGCCAGCAGTTCGGGCTACGAGCAGTACTTC	CASSSGYEQYF
TRBV6-5	-	-	TRBJ2-1	TGTGCCAGCAGCCTAGGGGTAGGAGACAATGAGCAGTTCTTC	CASSLGVGDNEQFF
TRBV27	TRBD1	-	TRBJ1-1	TGTGCCAGCAGTTTAGATTTAGGGGGCCCTGAAGCTTTCTTT	CASSLDLGGPEAFF
TRBV11-2	-	-	TRBJ2-1	TGTGCCAGCAAAACGGGCAATGAGCAGTTCTTC	CASKTGNEQFF
TRBV5-6	TRBD1	-	TRBJ1-1	TGTGCCAGCAGCTTGGCCCCCACAGGGGGCACTGAAGCTTTCTTT	CASSLAPTGGTEAFF
TRBV4-1	-	few	TRBJ2-7	TGCGCCAGCAGCCCCGGACAGACGGGCGAGCAGTACTTC	CASSPGQTGEQYF